This TCR beta chain is from a study of control samples from healthy donors and cancer patients. Per the germline V gene, CDR1 is MNHEY and CDR2 is SVGEGT. This CDR3 has 13 amino acids. Trimming took off 2 bases at V and 7 bases at J, with 11 bases between the two ends. Produced via immunoSEQ multiplex PCR; TCRdb's table is partial and in-frame only. This table holds 120,000 or so clones, about 90% found once. Material: blood. The clonotype comes from a man aged 60-69 years in good health. The chain couples TRBV6-2 or TRBV6-3 to TRBJ1-1, with D possibly being TRBD1 (5 bases). CDR3 coding DNA: TGTGCCAGCAGTTACACCTTAGGGGTTGAAGCTTTCTTT. Translated, it gives CASSYTLGVEAFF.